This entry lists 12 T cell receptor beta chains sequenced from one sample in a study of blood T cell repertoires in COVID-19. Measured with immunoSEQ multiplex PCR; TCRdb has only the in-frame clones, and not every one. This sample has 140,000 or so clones; around 87% occur once, and the top ten carry roughly 5%. Sequenced material: peripheral blood. These receptors came from a human donor in a cohort sampled during active COVID-19.

The J gene is TRBJ2-1, the V gene TRBV7-9, with a possible D match to TRBD1 (6 bases). CDR1 SEHNR and CDR2 FQNEAQ come from the germline V gene (reference sequence). The CDR3 is 14 residues long. V shed 1 base and J shed 2 bases, with 6 bases lying between them. The CDR3 bases are TGTGCCAGCAGCTTAGAGGGGGCCTACAATGAGCAGTTCTTC. Its translation: CASSLEGAYNEQFF.

The rearrangement joins TRBV6-5 to TRBJ2-3; the D gene is possibly TRBD2 (7 bases). The CDR3 extends over 16 amino acids. Germline lookup yields CDR1 MNHEY and CDR2 SVGAGI. V dropped 0 bases and J dropped 1 base, with 11 bases sitting between them. The CDR3 sequence is CASSYSGGRGTDTQYF. CDR3 sequence (DNA): TGTGCCAGCAGTTACTCCGGGGGGCGAGGCACAGATACGCAGTATTTT.

The rearrangement uses TRBV5-6 and TRBJ2-7; TRBD1 matches 8 bases. The V gene end was trimmed by 2 bases and the J gene end by 2 bases; junction bases not matched to a gene: 3. Germline CDR1 SGHDT, CDR2 YYEEEE. This CDR3 has 14 residues. The CDR3 nucleotides read TGTGCCAGCAGCTTACAGGGGGATCCCTACGAGCAGTACTTC. Its protein is CASSLQGDPYEQYF.

This clone showed up just once. The rearrangement joins TRBV2 to TRBJ1-1; D unclear. V shed 6 bases and J shed 1 base, with 12 bases lying between them. The germline CDR1 and CDR2 sequences are SNHLY and FYNNEI. The CDR3 covers 14 residues. The CDR3 protein is CASSSRQQNTEAFF. The DNA for the CDR3 is TGTGCCAGCAGCTCCAGACAACAGAACACTGAAGCTTTCTTT.

CDR3 in DNA: TGTGCCAGCAGCTTAGCGGGGGGGATCTACAATGAGCAGTTCTTC. Its translation: CASSLAGGIYNEQFF. The chain uses TRBV7-8 and TRBJ2-1; 7 nucleotides agree with TRBD2. In germline, CDR1 is SGHVS, CDR2 FQNEAQ. The CDR3 has 15 amino acids. With 0 bases clipped from V and 3 bases from J, the junction kept 2 bases outside the gene matches.

The rearrangement links TRBV4-1 to TRBJ2-7, with 12 bases matching TRBD2. Per germline, CDR1 MGHRA and CDR2 YSYEKL. There are 16 residues in the CDR3. With 2 bases clipped from V and 2 bases from J, the junction kept 4 bases outside the gene matches. The CDR3 DNA reads TGCGCCAGCAGCCAATCCGGACTAGCGGGGACCTACGAGCAGTACTTC. Its translation: CASSQSGLAGTYEQYF.

V gene TRBV11-1 combines with J gene TRBJ2-3; the D gene is possibly TRBD2 (6 bases). Germline lookup yields CDR1 SGHAT and CDR2 FQDESV (reference sequence). With 3 bases removed from V and 6 bases from J, the gap between germline ends came to 7 bases. There are 12 residues in the CDR3. Written as DNA, the CDR3 is TGTGCCAGCAGCTTTCGGGGGGATACGCAGTATTTT. Protein: CASSFRGDTQYF.

This sequence joins TRBV5-1 and TRBJ2-2; 7 bases agree with TRBD1. V trimming: 4 bases; J trimming: 5 bases; junction bases outside the gene matches: 11. Germline V lookup: CDR1 SGHRS, CDR2 YFSETQ. This CDR3 spans 16 amino acids. CDR3 residues: CASSRAVTGSTGELFF. For the CDR3, the DNA is TGCGCCAGCAGCAGGGCCGTGACAGGGAGTACCGGGGAGCTGTTTTTT.

V is TRBV6-1 and J is TRBJ2-4; 7 nucleotides match TRBD1. Trimming removed 3 bases from V and 8 bases from J; junction bases left unmatched: 10. The CDR3 is 15 amino acids. Per the germline V gene, CDR1 is MNHNS and CDR2 is SASEGT. The CDR3 region has the DNA TGTGCCAGCAGTGACATACTTCAGGGGGTCGACATTCAGTACTTC. This codes for CASSDILQGVDIQYF.

This chain links TRBV20-1 with TRBJ2-7, with no clear D. V was pared by 6 bases and J by 3 bases, with 9 bases between. The CDR3 spans 11 residues. Germline-derived CDR1 and CDR2 are DFQATT and SNEGSKA (reference sequence). The CDR3 DNA is TGCAGTGCGGCGTCTAGCTACGAGCAGTACTTC. It is translated as CSAASSYEQYF.

The V and J genes are TRBV2 and TRBJ2-1; D is unclear. The CDR3 consists of 13 residues. Trimming removed 9 bases at V and 0 bases at J, with 9 bases between. The germline V gene encodes CDR1 SNHLY and CDR2 FYNNEI. CDR3 in amino acids: CASGTSSYNEQFF. The CDR3, as DNA: TGTGCCAGTGGCACCAGCTCCTACAATGAGCAGTTCTTC.

The table lists this clone with a count of one. Other DNA sequences in the same sample also yield this CDR3. The chain joins TRBV5-1 to TRBJ2-3, with D maybe TRBD1 (5 bases). Trimming cost V 4 bases and J 5 bases, with 8 bases left between them. The CDR3 is 12 residues long. CDR1 is SGHRS, CDR2 YFSETQ, per germline. CDR3 DNA sequence: TGCGCCAGCAGCCTTAGGGGAGATACGCAGTATTTT. Translating it yields CASSLRGDTQYF.